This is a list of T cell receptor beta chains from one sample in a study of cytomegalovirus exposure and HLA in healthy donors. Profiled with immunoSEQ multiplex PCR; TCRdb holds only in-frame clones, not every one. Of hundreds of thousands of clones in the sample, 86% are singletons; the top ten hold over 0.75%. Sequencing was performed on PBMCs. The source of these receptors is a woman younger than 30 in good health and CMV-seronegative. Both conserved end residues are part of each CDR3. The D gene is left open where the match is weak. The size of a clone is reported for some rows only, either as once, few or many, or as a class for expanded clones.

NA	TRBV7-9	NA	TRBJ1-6	CASSLSPGGNYNSPLHF	TGTGCCAGCAGCCTTTCCCCCGGGGGAAACTATAATTCACCCCTCCACTTT
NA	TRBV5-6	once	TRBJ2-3	CASSDDSYYTDTQYF	TGTGCCAGCAGCGACGACAGCTATTACACAGATACGCAGTATTTT
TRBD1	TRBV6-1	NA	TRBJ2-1	CASSEAGQGFDEQFF	TGTGCCAGCAGTGAAGCAGGACAGGGATTTGATGAGCAGTTCTTC
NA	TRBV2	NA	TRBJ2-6	CASSPSGLSGANVLTF	TGTGCCAGCAGTCCAAGCGGCCTCTCTGGGGCCAACGTCCTGACTTTC
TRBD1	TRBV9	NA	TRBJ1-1	CASSAQDRDEAFF	TGTGCCAGCAGCGCACAGGACAGGGATGAAGCTTTCTTT
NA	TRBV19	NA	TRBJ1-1	CASSTPRGTAFF	TGTGCCAGTAGTACACCGAGGGGGACAGCTTTCTTT
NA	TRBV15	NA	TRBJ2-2	CATSRKDWSGELFF	TGTGCCACCAGCAGGAAGGACTGGTCCGGGGAGCTGTTTTTT
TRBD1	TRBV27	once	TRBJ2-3	CASSFRTGFAQYF	TGTGCCAGCAGTTTCCGGACAGGGTTTGCGCAGTATTTT
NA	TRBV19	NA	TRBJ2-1	CASSIGGGYSEQFF	TGTGCCAGTAGTATTGGGGGAGGCTACAGTGAGCAGTTCTTC
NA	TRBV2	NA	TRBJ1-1	CASSEVAKLNTEAFF	TGTGCCAGCAGTGAGGTAGCCAAATTAAACACTGAAGCTTTCTTT
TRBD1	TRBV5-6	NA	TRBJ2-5	CASSLPLTGTPAGTQYF	TGTGCCAGCAGCTTACCCTTGACAGGGACCCCTGCGGGGACCCAGTACTTC
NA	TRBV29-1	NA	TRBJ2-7	CSVGSVYEQYF	TGCAGCGTTGGGTCGGTCTACGAGCAGTACTTC
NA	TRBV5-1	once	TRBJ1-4	CASRSGGGNEKLFF	TGCGCCAGCAGATCGGGCGGGGGGAATGAAAAACTGTTTTTT
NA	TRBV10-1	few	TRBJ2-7	CASSERTEGYIEQYF	TGCGCCAGCAGTGAGAGGACGGAGGGATATATCGAGCAGTACTTC
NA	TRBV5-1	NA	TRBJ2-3	CASSLAGTSTDTQYF	TGCGCCAGCAGCTTGGCGGGGACTAGCACAGATACGCAGTATTTT
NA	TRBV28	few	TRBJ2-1	CASRKTGTYNEQFF	TGTGCCAGCAGAAAAACCGGGACCTACAATGAGCAGTTCTTC
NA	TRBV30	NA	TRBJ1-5	CAWSEPGTLNQPQHF	TGTGCCTGGAGCGAGCCCGGGACTCTCAATCAGCCCCAGCATTTT
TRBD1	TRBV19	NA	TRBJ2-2	CASSTPRGSSGELFF	TGTGCCAGTAGCACGCCCAGGGGGTCGAGCGGGGAGCTGTTTTTT
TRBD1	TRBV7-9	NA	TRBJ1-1	CASGEDRAEAFF	TGTGCCAGCGGCGAAGACAGGGCTGAAGCTTTCTTT
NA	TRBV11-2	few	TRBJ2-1	CASSPGVFSYNEQFF	TGTGCCAGCAGCCCAGGGGTCTTCTCCTACAATGAGCAGTTCTTC
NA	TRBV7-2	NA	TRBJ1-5	CASSTTATQPQHF	TGTGCCAGCAGCACTACCGCGACCCAGCCCCAGCATTTT
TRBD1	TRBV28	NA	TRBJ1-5	CASSLAGTGSQPQHF	TGTGCCAGCAGCCTGGCTGGGACAGGGAGTCAGCCCCAGCATTTT
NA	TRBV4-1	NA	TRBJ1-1	CASSRNREMYTEAFF	TGCGCCAGCAGCCGAAACAGGGAAATGTACACTGAAGCTTTCTTT
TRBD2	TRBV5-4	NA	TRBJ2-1	CASSLDGLVEEQFF	TGTGCCAGCAGCTTGGATGGACTAGTCGAGGAGCAGTTCTTC
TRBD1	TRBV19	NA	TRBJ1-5	CASTSGQGIQPQHF	TGTGCCAGTACCTCGGGACAGGGGATTCAGCCCCAGCATTTT
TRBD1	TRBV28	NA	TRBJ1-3	CASRAGTGDGNTIYF	TGTGCCAGCAGAGCGGGGACAGGGGATGGAAACACCATATATTTT
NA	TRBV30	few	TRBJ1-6	CAWSVGPAGPLHF	TGTGCCTGGAGTGTGGGTCCGGCGGGACCCCTCCACTTT
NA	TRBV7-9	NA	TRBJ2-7	CASHRRVHDEQYF	TGTGCCTCTCACAGGAGGGTTCATGACGAGCAGTACTTC
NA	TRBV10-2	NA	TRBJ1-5	CASSTGGHSNQPQHF	TGCGCCAGCAGTACGGGCGGGCATAGCAATCAGCCCCAGCATTTT
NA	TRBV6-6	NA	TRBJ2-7	CASSLGSYEQYF	TGTGCCAGCAGTTTAGGGAGTTACGAGCAGTACTTC
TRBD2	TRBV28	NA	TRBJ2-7	CASRSSLAETYEQYF	TGTGCCAGCAGATCCTCCCTAGCGGAGACCTACGAGCAGTACTTC
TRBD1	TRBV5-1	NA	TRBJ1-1	CASWQGQKNTEAFF	TGCGCCAGCTGGCAGGGACAGAAGAACACTGAAGCTTTCTTT
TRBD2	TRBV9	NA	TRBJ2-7	CASSVGIAGEYEQYF	TGTGCCAGCAGCGTAGGTATAGCGGGAGAATACGAGCAGTACTTC
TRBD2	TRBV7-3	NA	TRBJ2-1	CASSFRGTSGAYNEQFF	TGTGCCAGCAGCTTTAGGGGGACTAGCGGGGCTTACAATGAGCAGTTCTTC
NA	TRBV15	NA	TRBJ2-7	CATSSRASYEQYF	TGTGCCACCAGCAGTCGCGCAAGCTACGAGCAGTACTTC